The clone carrying this TCR beta chain was detected ten times or more. What it recognizes is unknown. J lost 0 bases, V lost 4 bases, and 3 bases had no gene match. CDR1 is SGHNT and CDR2 is YYREEE in the germline V gene (reference sequence). The CDR3 is 14 amino acids. This specimen belongs to a study of molecular identifiers for immune sequencing clone quantification. The study, taken as a whole, reports: It was shown that clones above 20 RNA copies held over 99% of effector molecules, but under 1% in naive cells.

It was from approximately 22,000 to 940,000 sorted cells, with 10%, 30% or 50% RNA, that naive CD8 libraries came. Isolation of naive CD8 T cells was achieved by sorting on a CD8+CD4-CCR7+CD45RA+ phenotype. From the PCR reads, TCRdb called clonotypes with MiXCR, one entry per CDR3 protein. The sample holds about half a million distinct CDR3 sequences; 20% to 25% are singletons and the top ten take approximately 0.8%. The gene calls are TRBV5-4 and TRBJ2-5; 7 bases line up with TRBD1. The TCR sequence derives from a human donor in good health. Some libraries in this study had Jurkat cell RNA spiked in. Input material: naive CD8+ T cells from blood, with Jurkat cell RNA spiked in. Subset given: FACS-sorted CD8+CD4-CCR7+CD45RA+ naive T cells. DNA of the CDR3: TGTGCCAGCAGCCACGGGACAGACCAAGAGACCCAGTACTTC. It specifies CASSHGTDQETQYF.